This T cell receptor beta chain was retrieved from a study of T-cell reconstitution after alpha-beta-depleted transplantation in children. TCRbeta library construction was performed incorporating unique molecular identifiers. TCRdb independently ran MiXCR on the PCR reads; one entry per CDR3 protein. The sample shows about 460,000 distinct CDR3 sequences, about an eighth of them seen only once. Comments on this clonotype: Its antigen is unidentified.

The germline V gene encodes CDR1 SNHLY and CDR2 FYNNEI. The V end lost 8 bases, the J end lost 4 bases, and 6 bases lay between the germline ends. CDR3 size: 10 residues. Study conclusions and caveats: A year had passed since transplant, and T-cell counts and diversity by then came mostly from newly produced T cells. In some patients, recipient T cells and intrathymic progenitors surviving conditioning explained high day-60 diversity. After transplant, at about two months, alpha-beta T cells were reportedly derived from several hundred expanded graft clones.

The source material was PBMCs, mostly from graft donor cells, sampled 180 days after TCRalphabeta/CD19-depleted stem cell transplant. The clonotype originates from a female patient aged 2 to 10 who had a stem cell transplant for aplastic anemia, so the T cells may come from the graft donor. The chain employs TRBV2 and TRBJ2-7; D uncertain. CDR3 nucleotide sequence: TGTGCCAGCTTACTTTACGAGCAGTACTTC. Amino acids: CASLLYEQYF.